This T cell receptor beta chain is drawn from a study of blood T cell repertoires in COVID-19. Study as a whole: Collection of acute and convalescent COVID-19 samples took place in the United States, Italy and Spain.

Authors' analysis steps: How many nucleated cells were present was estimated from reference gene primer amplification. Profiling relied on immunoSEQ multiplex PCR, and the TCRdb table lists in-frame clones only, not all of them. The V and J calls and the clone size are those of that table, but D and trimming were determined from the DNA. There are 190,000 or so clones in the sample; around four fifths occur only once, and under 3.5% lies in the top ten. Germline-derived CDR1 and CDR2 are SGHRS and YFSETQ. The CDR3 runs to 15 residues. V lost 0 bases to trimming and J lost 1 base; unmatched junction nucleotides: 2.

Source material: peripheral blood. The chain has TRBV5-1 and TRBJ1-2, with TRBD1 matching 8 bases. The source of this sequence is a man aged 45-65 years with active or convalescent COVID-19. In DNA, the CDR3 is TGCGCCAGCAGCTTGGTACAGGGGGGTAACTATGGCTACACCTTC. Its translation: CASSLVQGGNYGYTF.